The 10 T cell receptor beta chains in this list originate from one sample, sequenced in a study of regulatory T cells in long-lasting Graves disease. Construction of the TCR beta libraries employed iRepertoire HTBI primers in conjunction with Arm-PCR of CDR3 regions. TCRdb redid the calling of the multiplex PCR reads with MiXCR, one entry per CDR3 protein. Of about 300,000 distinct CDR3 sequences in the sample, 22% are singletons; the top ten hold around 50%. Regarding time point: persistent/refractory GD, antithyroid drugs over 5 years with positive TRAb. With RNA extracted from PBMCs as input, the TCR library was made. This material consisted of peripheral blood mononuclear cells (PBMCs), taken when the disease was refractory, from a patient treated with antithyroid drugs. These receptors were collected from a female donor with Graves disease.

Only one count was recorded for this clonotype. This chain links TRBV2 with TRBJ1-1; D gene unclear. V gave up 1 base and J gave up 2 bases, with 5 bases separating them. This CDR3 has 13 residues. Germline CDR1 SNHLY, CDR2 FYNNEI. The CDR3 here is CASSEDRNTEAFF. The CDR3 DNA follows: TGTGCCAGCAGTGAAGACAGAAACACTGAAGCTTTCTTT.

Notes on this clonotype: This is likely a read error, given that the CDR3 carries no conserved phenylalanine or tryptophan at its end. CDR3 protein: CASTPGLAGGVAKNIQYL. The CDR3 nucleotides are TGTGCCAGCACGCCGGGACTAGCGGGAGGAGTAGCCAAAAACATTCAGTACCTC. J is TRBJ2-4 and V is TRBV6-1; 15 bases fit TRBD2. Germline assignment: CDR1 MNHNS and CDR2 SASEGT. CDR3 size: 18 residues. Trimming took 7 bases from V and 0 from J; bases not matched to a gene: 7.

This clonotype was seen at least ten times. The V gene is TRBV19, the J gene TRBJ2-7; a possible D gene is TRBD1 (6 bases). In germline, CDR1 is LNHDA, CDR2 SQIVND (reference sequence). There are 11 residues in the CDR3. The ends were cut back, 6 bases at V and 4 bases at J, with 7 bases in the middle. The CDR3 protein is CASSTGYEQYF. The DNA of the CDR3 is TGTGCCAGTAGCACAGGGTACGAGCAGTACTTC.

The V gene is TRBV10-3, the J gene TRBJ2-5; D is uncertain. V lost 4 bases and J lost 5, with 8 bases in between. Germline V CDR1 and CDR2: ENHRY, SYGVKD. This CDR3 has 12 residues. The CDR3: CAISASGETQYF. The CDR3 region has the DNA TGTGCCATCAGTGCCTCGGGCGAGACCCAGTACTTC.

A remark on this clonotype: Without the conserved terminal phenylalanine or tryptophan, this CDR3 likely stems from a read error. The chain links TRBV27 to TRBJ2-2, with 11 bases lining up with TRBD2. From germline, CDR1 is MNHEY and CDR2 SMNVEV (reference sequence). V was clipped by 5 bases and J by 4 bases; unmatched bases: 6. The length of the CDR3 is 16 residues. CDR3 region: CASSKTGTSGTGELFL. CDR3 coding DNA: TGTGCCAGCAGTAAGACCGGGACTAGCGGCACCGGGGAGCTGTTTCTT.

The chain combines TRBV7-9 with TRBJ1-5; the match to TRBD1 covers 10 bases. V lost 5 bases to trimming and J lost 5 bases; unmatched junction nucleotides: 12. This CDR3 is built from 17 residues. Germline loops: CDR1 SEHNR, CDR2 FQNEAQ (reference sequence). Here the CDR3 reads CASSVTGTGEFDQPQHF. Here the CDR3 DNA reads TGTGCCAGCAGCGTAACCGGGACAGGGGAATTCGATCAGCCCCAGCATTTT.

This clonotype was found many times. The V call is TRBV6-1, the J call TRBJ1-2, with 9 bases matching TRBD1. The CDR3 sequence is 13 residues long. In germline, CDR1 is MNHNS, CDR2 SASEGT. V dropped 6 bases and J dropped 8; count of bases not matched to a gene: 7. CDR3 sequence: CASSRTGERGYTF. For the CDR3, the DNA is TGTGCCAGCAGCCGGACAGGGGAGCGAGGCTACACCTTC.

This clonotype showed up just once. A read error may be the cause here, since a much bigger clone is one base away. The CDR3: CASSSTGTGPRSSYNSPFHF. DNA for the CDR3: TGTGCCAGCAGCTCAACCGGGACAGGGCCCAGGAGCTCCTATAATTCACCCTTCCACTTT. The chain combines TRBV7-2 with TRBJ1-6; 9 bases map to TRBD1. This CDR3 region has 20 residues. The germline V gene encodes CDR1 SGHTA and CDR2 FQGNSA.

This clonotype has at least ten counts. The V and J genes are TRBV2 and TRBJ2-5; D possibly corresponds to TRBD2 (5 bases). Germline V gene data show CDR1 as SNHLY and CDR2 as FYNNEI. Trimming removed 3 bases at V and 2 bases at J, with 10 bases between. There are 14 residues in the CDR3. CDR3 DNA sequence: TGTGCCAGCAGTGACGTTCGGACTCAAGAGACCCAGTACTTC. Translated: CASSDVRTQETQYF. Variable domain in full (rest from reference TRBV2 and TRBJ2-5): EPEVTQTPSHQVTQMGQEVILRCVPISNHLYFYWYRQILGQKVEFLVSFYNNEISEKSEIFDDQFSVERPDGSNFTLKIRSTKLEDSAMYFCASSDVRTQETQYFGPGTRLLVL.

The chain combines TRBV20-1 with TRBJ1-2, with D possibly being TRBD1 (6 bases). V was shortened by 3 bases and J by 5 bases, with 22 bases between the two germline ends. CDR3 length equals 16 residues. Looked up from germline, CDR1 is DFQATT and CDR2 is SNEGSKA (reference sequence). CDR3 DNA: TGCAGTGCTAGTGGGCTACAGGGTTCCCTTGGGTATGGCTACACCTTC. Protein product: CSASGLQGSLGYGYTF.